Below, 21 T cell receptor beta chains from the same sample are listed, as sequenced in a study of cytomegalovirus exposure and HLA in healthy donors. The primer mix had 60 Vbeta and 13 Jbeta primers. Assay used: immunoSEQ multiplex PCR; TCRdb lists only in-frame clones, some missing. This sample yields some 160,000 clones, of which 70% to 80% are seen a single time; under 0.9% belongs to the top ten. Sequences were obtained from PBMCs. The receptors come from a woman aged 40 to 50 in good health and CMV-seronegative.

The chain links TRBV10-3 to TRBJ2-7; tentative D call: TRBD1 (6 bases). The CDR3 consists of 14 residues. The germline V gene has CDR1 ENHRY and CDR2 SYGVKD. V lost 2 bases, J lost 3 bases, and 11 bases lay in between. The CDR3 DNA reads TGTGCCATCAGTGAGGATCAGGGGTTCTACGAGCAGTACTTC. Translation: CAISEDQGFYEQYF.

V is TRBV5-1 and J is TRBJ1-1, with no clear D. This CDR3 is 14 amino acids long. V dropped 0 bases and J dropped 4 bases, with 10 bases sitting between them. Germline V gives CDR1 SGHRS, CDR2 YFSETQ. The CDR3 reads CASSLEEWVTEAFF. The DNA for the CDR3 is TGCGCCAGCAGCTTGGAGGAGTGGGTCACTGAAGCTTTCTTT.

The gene calls are TRBV6-1 and TRBJ2-1; D perhaps matches TRBD2 (6 bases). Germline V gives CDR1 MNHNS, CDR2 SASEGT. The CDR3 runs to 18 residues. Trimming stripped 3 bases from V and 0 bases from J, with 18 bases between. CDR3 residues: CASSDGPGGTSSYNEQFF. The CDR3 bases are TGTGCCAGCAGTGATGGACCTGGGGGGACCAGCTCCTACAATGAGCAGTTCTTC.

V and J are TRBV2 and TRBJ1-3; possible D gene TRBD1, 5 bases. The V end lost 7 bases, the J end lost 0 bases, and 13 bases lay between the germline ends. Germline V gives CDR1 SNHLY, CDR2 FYNNEI. The CDR3 length is 15 residues. In nucleotides, the CDR3 is TGTGCCAGCACCATAGACAGAGCCTCTGGAAACACCATATATTTT. Translated: CASTIDRASGNTIYF.

This chain links TRBV4-2 with TRBJ1-2, with D hard to call. V was pared by 3 bases and J by 9 bases, with 23 bases between. Germline-derived CDR1 and CDR2 are LGHNA and YNFKEQ. The CDR3 loop spans 16 amino acids. The CDR3 here is CASSHDSFEQGRRYTF. The CDR3 DNA reads TGTGCCAGCAGCCATGACTCGTTTGAACAAGGTAGGCGCTACACCTTC.

This chain links TRBV28 with TRBJ2-3; 12 nucleotides align to TRBD2. Germline V lookup: CDR1 MDHEN, CDR2 SYDVKM. Unmatched junction bases numbered 3, after V lost 4 bases and J lost 1 base. The CDR3 covers 16 residues. The CDR3 sequence: CASSSPSGRGTDTQYF. Here the CDR3 DNA reads TGTGCCAGCAGTTCGCCTAGCGGGAGGGGCACAGATACGCAGTATTTT.

The gene calls are TRBV27 and TRBJ1-5; D may be TRBD1 (5 bases). The CDR3 has 15 amino acids. V was cut by 3 bases and J by 8 bases, with 17 bases left in between. Germline CDR1 and CDR2: MNHEY and SMNVEV (reference sequence). CDR3 residues: CASSFSGGREKPQHF. The CDR3, as DNA: TGTGCCAGCAGTTTTTCGGGCGGCAGGGAAAAGCCCCAGCATTTT.

The chain combines TRBV30 with TRBJ2-2; 7 bases match TRBD2. Losses at the gene ends were 3 bases for V and 4 bases for J; bases not matched to a gene: 5. CDR1 GTSNPN and CDR2 SVGIG come from the germline V gene (reference sequence). The CDR3 is made up of 14 amino acids. The CDR3 protein is CAWSSGTITGELFF. The CDR3 bases are TGTGCCTGGAGCAGCGGGACTATCACCGGGGAGCTGTTTTTT.

V and J are TRBV10-3 and TRBJ2-1; 7 nucleotides line up with TRBD1. The CDR3 has 14 residues. Trimming removed 6 bases from V and 4 bases from J; junction bases left unmatched: 6. CDR1 is ENHRY and CDR2 is SYGVKD in the germline V gene. The CDR3 spells CAIRHPGGYNEQFF. The CDR3 DNA reads TGTGCCATCAGGCATCCAGGGGGTTACAATGAGCAGTTCTTC.

The chain joins TRBV7-2 to TRBJ2-4; maybe TRBD2 (5 bases). V was clipped by 5 bases and J by 1 base, with 18 bases between them. CDR1 and CDR2 (germline): SGHTA, FQGNSA. The CDR3 runs 17 residues. CDR3 nucleotides: TGTGCCAGCAGCACCAGTAGTGGGAGAGGGGCCAAAAACATTCAGTACTTC. Amino acid sequence: CASSTSSGRGAKNIQYF.

The chain is built from TRBV30 and TRBJ1-6, with D unresolved. This CDR3 comprises 12 residues. With 3 bases removed from V and 8 bases from J, the gap between germline ends came to 8 bases. Germline-derived CDR1 and CDR2 are GTSNPN and SVGIG (reference sequence). CDR3 nucleotides: TGTGCCTGGAGCCAAGAGGATTCACCCCTCCACTTT. It encodes CAWSQEDSPLHF.

The V gene is TRBV19, the J gene TRBJ1-3, with D possibly being TRBD1 (5 bases). This CDR3 has 16 residues. V gave up 3 bases and J gave up 4 bases, with 16 bases separating them. CDR1 is LNHDA and CDR2 is SQIVND in the germline V gene (reference sequence). This CDR3 reads CASSMLRGNGGNTIYF. The CDR3 nucleotides read TGTGCCAGTAGTATGCTACGGGGGAACGGGGGAAACACCATATATTTT.

This rearrangement joins TRBV5-1 to TRBJ2-1; D gene unclear. CDR3 length: 15 amino acids. Germline CDR1 reads SGHRS; CDR2 reads YFSETQ. Trimming removed 0 bases from V and 4 bases from J, with 11 bases in between. The CDR3 spells CASSLDARSYNEQFF. The CDR3 DNA follows: TGCGCCAGCAGCTTGGACGCGAGGTCATACAATGAGCAGTTCTTC.

V is TRBV7-9 and J is TRBJ1-1; D gene ambiguous. CDR3 length: 12 residues. CDR1 is SEHNR and CDR2 is FQNEAQ in the germline V gene (reference sequence). V was shortened by 1 base and J by 4 bases, with 4 bases between the two germline ends. The CDR3 reads CASSLGSTEAFF. CDR3 sequence (DNA): TGTGCCAGCAGCTTAGGGAGCACTGAAGCTTTCTTT.

The chain has TRBV11-2 and TRBJ2-7; the match to TRBD2 covers 7 bases. CDR3 length: 15 amino acids. Unmatched junction bases numbered 10, after V lost 4 bases and J lost 4 bases. CDR1 and CDR2 (germline): SGHAT, FQNNGV. The CDR3 loop is CASSSPAGLYYEQYF. Here the CDR3 DNA reads TGTGCCAGCAGCTCCCCGGCGGGACTATATTACGAGCAGTACTTC.

This clone was detected only a few times. The chain has TRBV28 and TRBJ2-1; D is uncertain. V was trimmed by 4 bases and J by 13 bases, leaving 14 bases between them. Germline lookup yields CDR1 MDHEN and CDR2 SYDVKM. The CDR3 is made up of 12 amino acids. The CDR3 DNA reads TGTGCCAGCAGTTCTCGTGGGCGAGCACAGTTCTTC. Protein product: CASSSRGRAQFF.

The chain is built from TRBV29-1 and TRBJ1-1; D uncertain. CDR3 length equals 12 residues. Deletions cut 3 bases from V and 7 bases from J, with 12 bases between. The V gene's germline CDR1 is SQVTM and CDR2 ANQGSEA. The CDR3 DNA reads as TGCAGCGTTGATCAAGGCGGAAATGAAGCTTTCTTT. This encodes CSVDQGGNEAFF.

This chain uses TRBV21-1 with TRBJ2-5; whether TRBD1, the table's D call, matches the DNA was not checked. TRBV21-1 is classified as a pseudogene. The CDR3 is 15 amino acids. CDR3 region: CASSKDRGLQETQYF. The CDR3 nucleotides read TGTGCCAGCAGCAAGGACAGGGGGTTGCAAGAGACCCAGTACTTC.

The V call is TRBV18, the J call TRBJ2-6, with TRBD1 matching over 7 bases. With 0 bases clipped from V and 0 bases from J, the junction kept 2 bases outside the gene matches. Germline CDR1 KGHSH, CDR2 LQKENI. The CDR3 is 17 amino acids. The CDR3 region has the DNA TGTGCCAGCTCACCACCAGGGGGCAACTCTGGGGCCAACGTCCTGACTTTC. This translates into CASSPPGGNSGANVLTF.

V usage is TRBV9 and J usage is TRBJ1-1; D is possibly TRBD1 (5 bases). The CDR3 runs 11 residues. The germline V gene encodes CDR1 SGDLS and CDR2 YYNGEE. Trimming left V 3 bases short and J 7 bases short, with 7 bases between. The CDR3 sequence is CASSEGVEAFF. In DNA form, the CDR3 reads TGTGCCAGCAGCGAAGGGGTTGAAGCTTTCTTT.

The table lists this clone with a few counts. The rearrangement links TRBV2 to TRBJ2-7, with D hard to call. Germline CDR1 reads SNHLY; CDR2 reads FYNNEI. V dropped 3 bases and J dropped 2 bases, with 11 bases sitting between them. This CDR3 has 14 amino acids. For the CDR3, the DNA is TGTGCCAGCAGTGAGAACACCTTAACCTACGAGCAGTACTTC. It codes for CASSENTLTYEQYF.